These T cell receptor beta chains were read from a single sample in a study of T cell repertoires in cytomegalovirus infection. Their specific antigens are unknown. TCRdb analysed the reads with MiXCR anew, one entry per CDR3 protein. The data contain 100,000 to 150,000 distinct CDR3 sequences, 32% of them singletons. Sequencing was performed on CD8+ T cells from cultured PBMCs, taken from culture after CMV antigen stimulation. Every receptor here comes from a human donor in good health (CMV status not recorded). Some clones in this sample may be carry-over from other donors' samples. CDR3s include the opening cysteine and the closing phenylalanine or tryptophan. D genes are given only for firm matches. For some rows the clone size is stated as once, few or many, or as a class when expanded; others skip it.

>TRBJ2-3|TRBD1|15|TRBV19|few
TGTGCCAGTAGCCCCACAGGGGGCCTCACAGATACGCAGTATTTT
CASSPTGGLTDTQYF
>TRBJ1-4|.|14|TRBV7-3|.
TGTGCCAGCAGTCGGGACCGCGAGCGGGAAAAACTGTTTTTT
CASSRDREREKLFF
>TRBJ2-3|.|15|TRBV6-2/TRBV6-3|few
TGTGCCAGCAGTTACCTCAGCGGACTCACAGATACGCAGTATTTT
CASSYLSGLTDTQYF
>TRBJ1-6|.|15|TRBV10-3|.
TGTGCCATCAGTGAAATGGAGACCGATAATTCACCCCTCCACTTT
CAISEMETDNSPLHF
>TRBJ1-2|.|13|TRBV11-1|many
TGTGCCAGCAGCGATCGACAGGACTATGGCTACACCTTC
CASSDRQDYGYTF
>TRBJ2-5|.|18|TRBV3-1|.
TGTGCCAGCAGCCCCCGTCCAACGGGGGGCTTTTCACAAGAGACCCAGTACTTC
CASSPRPTGGFSQETQYF
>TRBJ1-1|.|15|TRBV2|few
TGTGCCAGCAGTCTCAGGGGAGGCGTGAGGACTGAAGCTTTCTTT
CASSLRGGVRTEAFF
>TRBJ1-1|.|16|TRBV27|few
TGTGCCAGCAGTTTATCGAGGTTCGGAGCCCCGGGGGCGGCTTTCTTT
CASSLSRFGAPGAAFF
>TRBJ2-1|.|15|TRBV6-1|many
TGTGCCAGCCATCCCGAAGGGGAGCTAAGCAATGAGCAGTTCTTC
CASHPEGELSNEQFF
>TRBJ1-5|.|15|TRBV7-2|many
TGTGCCAGCAGCTTAAGCCAAGATAGCAATCAGCCCCAGCATTTT
CASSLSQDSNQPQHF
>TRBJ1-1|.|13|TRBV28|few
TGTGCCAGCATCCCTTCAATGAACACTGAAGCTTTCTTT
CASIPSMNTEAFF
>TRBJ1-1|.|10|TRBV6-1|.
TGTGCCAGCAGTGAACCTGAAGCTTTCTTT
CASSEPEAFF
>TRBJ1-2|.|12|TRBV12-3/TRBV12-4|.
TGTGCCAGCAGTTGGTCAGCCTCCGGCTACACCTTC
CASSWSASGYTF
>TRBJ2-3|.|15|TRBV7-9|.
TGTGCCAGCAGCTACCGGGCCCCAAGCACAGATACGCAGTATTTT
CASSYRAPSTDTQYF
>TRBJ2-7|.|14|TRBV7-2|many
TGTGCCAGCAGTCCCCCCCTTGGGGGCTACGAGCAGTACTTC
CASSPPLGGYEQYF
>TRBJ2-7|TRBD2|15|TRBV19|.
TGTGCCAGTAATCCCGGCAGCGGGGGGGCCCACGAGCAGTACTTC
CASNPGSGGAHEQYF
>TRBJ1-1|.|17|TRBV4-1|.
TGCGCCAGCAGCCAAGATTTAGGAGGGGGTGGAATCTCTGAAGCTTTCTTT
CASSQDLGGGGISEAFF
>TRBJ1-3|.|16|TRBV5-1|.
TGCGCCAGCAGCTTGGAAAGGACGGGATCTGGAAACACCATATATTTT
CASSLERTGSGNTIYF
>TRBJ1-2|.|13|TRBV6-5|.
TGTGCCAGCAGCCTAACAGGGCTCTATGGCTACACCTTC
CASSLTGLYGYTF
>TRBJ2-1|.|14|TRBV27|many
TGTGCCAGCAGTTTGAAAGGCTCCTACAATGAGCAGTTCTTC
CASSLKGSYNEQFF
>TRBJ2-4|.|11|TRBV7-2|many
TGTGCCAGCAGCTTAGGCCGGCTTCAGTACTTC
CASSLGRLQYF
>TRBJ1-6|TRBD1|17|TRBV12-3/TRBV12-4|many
TGTGCCAGCAGTTTCCAGATCGGACAGGGCTGGCAATCACCCCTCCACTTT
CASSFQIGQGWQSPLHF
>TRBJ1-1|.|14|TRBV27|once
TGTGCCAGCAGTTTTGGGGGCGGTCTCACTGAAGCTTTCTTT
CASSFGGGLTEAFF
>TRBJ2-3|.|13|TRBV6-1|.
TGTGCCAGCAGTGAACAAATAGACCACGCGCAGTATTTT
CASSEQIDHAQYF
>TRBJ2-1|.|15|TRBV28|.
TGTGCCAGCAGTTTCCGGAGTTGGTCCTACAATGAGCAGTTCTTC
CASSFRSWSYNEQFF
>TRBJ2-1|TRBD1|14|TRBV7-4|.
TGTGCCAGCAGCTTACAGGGGGTTTACAATGAGCAGTTCTTC
CASSLQGVYNEQFF
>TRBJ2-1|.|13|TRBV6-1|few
TGTGCCAGCGCAAGAGAGGGGTGGAATGAGCAGTTCTTC
CASAREGWNEQFF
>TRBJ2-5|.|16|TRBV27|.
TGTGCCAGCAGTTTACTGCCCGGGGCGAACCAAGAGACCCAGTACTTC
CASSLLPGANQETQYF
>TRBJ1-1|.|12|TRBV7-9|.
TGTGCCCCCTCACCGGGGGGGCCTGAAGCTTTCTTT
CAPSPGGPEAFF
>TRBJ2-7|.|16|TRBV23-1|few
TGCGCCAGCAGTAAAACCCTGGACAATTGGATATACGAGCAGTACTTC
CASSKTLDNWIYEQYF
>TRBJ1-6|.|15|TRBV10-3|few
TGTGCCACCCGACAGGAGAGCTCCTATAATTCACCCCTCCACTTT
CATRQESSYNSPLHF
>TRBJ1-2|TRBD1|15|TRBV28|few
TGTGCCAGCAGTTTAAATGGACAGGGGGACTATGGCTACACCTTC
CASSLNGQGDYGYTF
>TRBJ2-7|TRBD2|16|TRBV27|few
TGTGCCAGCAGTAAGATCAGCGGGGCATACTCCTACGAGCAGTACTTC
CASSKISGAYSYEQYF
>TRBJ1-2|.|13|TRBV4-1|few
TGCGCCAGCAGCCAAGATTGGGGGGATGGCTACACCTTC
CASSQDWGDGYTF
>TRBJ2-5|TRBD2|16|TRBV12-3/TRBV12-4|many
TGTGCCAGCAGTTTGACTAGCGGGGGGTTCCAAGAGACCCAGTACTTC
CASSLTSGGFQETQYF
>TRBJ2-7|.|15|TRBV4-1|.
TGCGCCAGCAGCCAAGTACCTCGACCGGCCTACGAGCAGTACTTC
CASSQVPRPAYEQYF
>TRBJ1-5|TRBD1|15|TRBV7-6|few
TGTGCCAGCAGTCCAGGGGGGTATGGCAATCAGCCCCAGCATTTT
CASSPGGYGNQPQHF
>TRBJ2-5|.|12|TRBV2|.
TGTGCCGGCGGGACACTGGAAGAGACCCAGTACTTC
CAGGTLEETQYF
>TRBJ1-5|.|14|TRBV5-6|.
TGTGCCAGCAGCCTGTGGGGTGGCAATCAGCCCCAGCATTTT
CASSLWGGNQPQHF
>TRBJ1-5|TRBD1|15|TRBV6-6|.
TGTGCCAGCAGTTACGTGGACAGGACCAATCAGCCCCAGCATTTT
CASSYVDRTNQPQHF
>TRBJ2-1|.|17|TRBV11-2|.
TGTGCCAGCAGCTTAAACACCGTATGGGCGACCTACAATGAGCAGTTCTTC
CASSLNTVWATYNEQFF
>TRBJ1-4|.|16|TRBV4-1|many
TGCGCCAGCAGCCAAGAACAGACCGCAACTAATGAAAAACTGTTTTTT
CASSQEQTATNEKLFF
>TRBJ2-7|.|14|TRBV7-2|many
TGTGCCAGCAGCTCGCCGAACGACATCTACGAGCAGTACTTC
CASSSPNDIYEQYF
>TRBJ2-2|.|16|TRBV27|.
TGTGCCAGCAGTTTATTTGGGGGCTCGGACACCGGGGAGCTGTTTTTT
CASSLFGGSDTGELFF
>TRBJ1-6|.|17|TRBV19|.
TGTGTCACCTTGCCCGGGACGGATAGCTCCTATAATTCACCCCTCCACTTT
CVTLPGTDSSYNSPLHF
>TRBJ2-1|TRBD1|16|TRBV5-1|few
TGCGCCAGCACACAAGGCGGACAGGGCTACTACAATGAGCAGTTCTTC
CASTQGGQGYYNEQFF
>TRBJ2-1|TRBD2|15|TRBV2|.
TGTGCCAGCAGGGCGACTAGCGCCTCCTACAATGAGCAGTTCTTC
CASRATSASYNEQFF
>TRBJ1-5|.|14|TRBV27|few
TGTGCCAGCAGTCCGGTAGGGGGGGTTCAGCCCCAGCATTTT
CASSPVGGVQPQHF
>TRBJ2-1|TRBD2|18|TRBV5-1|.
TGCGCCAGCAGCTTCACTAGCGGGGGACCGAGCTCCTACAATGAGCAGTTCTTC
CASSFTSGGPSSYNEQFF
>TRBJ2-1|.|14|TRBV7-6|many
TGTGCCAGCAGCTCGGGGGACCGAGTGCATGAGCAGTTCTTC
CASSSGDRVHEQFF
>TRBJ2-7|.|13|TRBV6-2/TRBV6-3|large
TGTGCCAGCAGACCTCCAGGGTTGACGGAGCAGTACTTC
CASRPPGLTEQYF
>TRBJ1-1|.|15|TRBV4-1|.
TGCGCCAGCAGCCAAGTTGGGGGCGCGGACACTGAAGCTTTCTTT
CASSQVGGADTEAFF
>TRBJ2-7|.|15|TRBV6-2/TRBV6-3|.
TGTGCCAGCAGTTACGGGTGGGGACTTCCCTACGAGCAGTACTTC
CASSYGWGLPYEQYF